The clone carrying this T cell receptor (beta chain) was detected ten times or more. The CDR3 totals 11 residues. CDR1 is DFQATT and CDR2 is SNEGSKA in the germline V gene (reference sequence). Deletions cut 1 base from V and 6 bases from J, with 3 bases between. This sample stems from a study of T cells in Graves' hyperthyroidism and ophthalmopathy. RNA transcripts provided the source from which TCR beta CDR3 regions were amplified. First-round RT-PCR with HTBI primers amplified the TCR CDR3 region. TCRdb re-derived calls from the multiplex PCR reads in MiXCR, one entry per CDR3 protein. This table has more than 150,000 distinct CDR3 sequences, 15% to 20% appearing once.

This TCR derives from a woman aged 45-60 years with Graves' hyperthyroidism. J is TRBJ1-4 and V is TRBV20-1; D gene uncertain. The sample taken for sequencing was blood. CDR3 in DNA: TGCAGTGCTAGAGGTTATGAAAAACTGTTTTTT. The encoded protein is CSARGYEKLFF.